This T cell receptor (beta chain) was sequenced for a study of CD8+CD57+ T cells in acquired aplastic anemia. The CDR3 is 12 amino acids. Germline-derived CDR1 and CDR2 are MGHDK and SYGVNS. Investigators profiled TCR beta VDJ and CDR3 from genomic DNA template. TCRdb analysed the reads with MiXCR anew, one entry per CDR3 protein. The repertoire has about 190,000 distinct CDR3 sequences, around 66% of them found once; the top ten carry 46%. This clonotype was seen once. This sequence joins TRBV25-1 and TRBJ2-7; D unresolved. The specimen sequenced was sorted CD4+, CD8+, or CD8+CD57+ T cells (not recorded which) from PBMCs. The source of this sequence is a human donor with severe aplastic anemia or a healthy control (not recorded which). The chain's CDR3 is CARSGTSYEQYF. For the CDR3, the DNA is TGTGCTAGATCAGGTACCTCCTACGAGCAGTACTTC.